The next 11 T cell receptor beta chains were all read from a single sample in a study of blood T cell repertoires in COVID-19. Profiled with immunoSEQ multiplex PCR; TCRdb holds only in-frame clones, not every one. The repertoire consists of more than 70,000 clones, with 90% occurring once and the leading ten covering 5.1%. The material sequenced was peripheral blood. The source is a young woman with acute or convalescent COVID-19.

This clone is a singleton in its sample. V is TRBV24-1 and J is TRBJ2-5, with 11 bases that match TRBD2. The CDR3 spans 16 residues. Unmatched junction bases numbered 12, after V lost 8 bases and J lost 5 bases. Germline CDR1 reads KGHDR; CDR2 reads SFDVKD. The CDR3 region has the DNA TGTGCCACCAATCAACTAGCGGGGGAGGACAGGGAGACCCAGTACTTC. This sequence encodes CATNQLAGEDRETQYF.

The chain links TRBV5-1 to TRBJ1-1, with D possibly being TRBD1 (5 bases). Germline V gene data show CDR1 as SGHRS and CDR2 as YFSETQ. The CDR3 has 13 residues. Between the trimmed V and J ends, which lost 4 bases and 1 base, there was a span of 8 bases. CDR3 region: CASSLQGNTEAFF. The CDR3 nucleotides read TGCGCCAGCAGCCTGCAGGGGAACACTGAAGCTTTCTTT.

V and J are TRBV19 and TRBJ1-2; D perhaps matches TRBD1 (6 bases). V was cut by 3 bases and J by 5 bases, with 19 bases left in between. The germline V gene encodes CDR1 LNHDA and CDR2 SQIVND (reference sequence). The CDR3 covers 16 residues. CDR3 DNA sequence: TGTGCCAGTAGTATCACCTGGACAGCGCAGAAATATGGCTACACCTTC. This codes for CASSITWTAQKYGYTF.

DNA for the CDR3: TGTGCCAGCAGGGGGGGGGCAGGGATTAACTATGGCTACACCTTC. The encoded protein is CASRGGAGINYGYTF. The V and J genes are TRBV27 and TRBJ1-2, with D possibly matching TRBD1 (6 bases). The CDR3 is 15 amino acids. V lost 6 bases and J lost 1, with 15 bases in between. CDR1 is MNHEY, CDR2 SMNVEV, per germline (reference sequence).

The chain recombines TRBV30 with TRBJ2-1; D is unresolved. V was cut by 3 bases and J by 7 bases, with 10 bases left in between. CDR1 and CDR2 (germline): GTSNPN, SVGIG (reference sequence). This CDR3 contains 12 residues. The CDR3 region has the DNA TGTGCCTGGAGGCCCCACACAAATGAGCAGTTCTTC. It yields the protein CAWRPHTNEQFF.

This chain joins TRBV7-8 and TRBJ2-7, with TRBD1 identical over 10 bases. The CDR3 has 17 residues. CDR1 is SGHVS and CDR2 is FQNEAQ in the germline V gene. Germline trimming cut 1 base from V and 5 bases from J; bases unmatched to any gene: 11. CDR3: CASSLGPYLGQGNEQYF. CDR3 sequence (DNA): TGTGCCAGCAGCTTAGGTCCGTATTTGGGACAGGGGAACGAGCAGTACTTC.

This chain connects TRBV7-2 to TRBJ2-3; 9 bases align to TRBD2. The CDR3 spans 15 residues. V shed 5 bases, J shed 5 bases, and the junction held 8 bases outside the gene matches. Germline V lookup: CDR1 SGHTA, CDR2 FQGNSA. CDR3 nucleotides: TGTGCCAGCAGCCTCAGGGGAGCGGGAGGAGATACGCAGTATTTT. Its translation is CASSLRGAGGDTQYF.

The rearrangement joins TRBV30 to TRBJ2-5; TRBD2 is a possible D gene (6 bases). The length of the CDR3 is 14 residues. The germline V gene has CDR1 GTSNPN and CDR2 SVGIG (reference sequence). Trimming removed 4 bases at V and 2 bases at J, with 14 bases between. The CDR3: CAWTPGGEQETQYF. CDR3 coding DNA: TGTGCCTGGACTCCTGGAGGGGAACAAGAGACCCAGTACTTC.

This sequence joins TRBV27 and TRBJ2-1; weak D call: TRBD2 (5 bases). This CDR3 region has 13 residues. The germline CDR1 and CDR2 sequences are MNHEY and SMNVEV (reference sequence). Trimming removed 2 bases from V and 4 bases from J, with 6 bases in between. The DNA for the CDR3 is TGTGCCAGCAGTTTAACGGGGTACAATGAGCAGTTCTTC. It codes for CASSLTGYNEQFF.

This clone was recorded once. The chain links TRBV19 to TRBJ1-5; 7 nucleotides line up with TRBD1. Trimming removed 8 bases from V and 4 bases from J; junction bases left unmatched: 2. Germline-derived CDR1 and CDR2 are LNHDA and SQIVND (reference sequence). The CDR3 loop spans 12 amino acids. The CDR3 region has the DNA TGTGCCAGTGCAGGGGGAAATCAGCCCCAGCATTTT. Its translation is CASAGGNQPQHF.

V gene TRBV3-1 (or the pseudogene TRBV3-2) combines with J gene TRBJ1-3, with D possibly being TRBD1 (5 bases). Germline CDR1 and CDR2: LGHDT and YNNKEL (reference sequence). The CDR3 runs 17 residues. The ends were cut back, 0 bases at V and 0 bases at J, with 12 bases in the middle. CDR3 nucleotides: TGTGCCAGCAGCCAAGATTGGGGCAGTTACTCTGGAAACACCATATATTTT. The encoded protein is CASSQDWGSYSGNTIYF.